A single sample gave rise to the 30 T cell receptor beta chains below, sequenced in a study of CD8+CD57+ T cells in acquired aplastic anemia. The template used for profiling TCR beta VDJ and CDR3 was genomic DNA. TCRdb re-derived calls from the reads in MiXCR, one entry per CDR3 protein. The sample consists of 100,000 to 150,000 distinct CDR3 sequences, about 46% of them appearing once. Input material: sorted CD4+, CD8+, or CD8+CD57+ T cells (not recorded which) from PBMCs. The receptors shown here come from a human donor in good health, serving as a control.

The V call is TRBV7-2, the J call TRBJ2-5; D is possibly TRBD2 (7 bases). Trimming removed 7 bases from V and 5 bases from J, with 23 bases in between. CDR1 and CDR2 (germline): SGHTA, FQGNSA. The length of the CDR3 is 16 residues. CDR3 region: CASTLIGGGAEETQYF. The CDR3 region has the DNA TGTGCCAGCACCCTAATCGGTGGGGGGGCTGAGGAGACCCAGTACTTC.

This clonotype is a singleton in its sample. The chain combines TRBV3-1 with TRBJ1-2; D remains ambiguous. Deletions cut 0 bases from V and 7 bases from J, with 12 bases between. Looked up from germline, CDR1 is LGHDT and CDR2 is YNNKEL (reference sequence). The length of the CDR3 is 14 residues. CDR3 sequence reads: CASSQDVRYSGYTF. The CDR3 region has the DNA TGTGCCAGCAGCCAAGATGTGAGGTACTCTGGCTACACCTTC.

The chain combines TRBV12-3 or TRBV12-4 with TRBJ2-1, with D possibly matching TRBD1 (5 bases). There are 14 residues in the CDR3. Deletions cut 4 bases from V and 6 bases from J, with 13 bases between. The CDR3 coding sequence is TGTGCCAGCAGTTGGGAAGGGGTATTCAATGAGCAGTTCTTC. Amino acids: CASSWEGVFNEQFF.

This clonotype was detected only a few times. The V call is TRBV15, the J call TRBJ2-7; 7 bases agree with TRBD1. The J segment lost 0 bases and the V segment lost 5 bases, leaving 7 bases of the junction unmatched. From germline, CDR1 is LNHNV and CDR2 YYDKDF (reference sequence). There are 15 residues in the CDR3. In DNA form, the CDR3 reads TGTGCCACCAGCGAGCTGACAGGGTCCTCCTACGAGCAGTACTTC. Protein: CATSELTGSSYEQYF.

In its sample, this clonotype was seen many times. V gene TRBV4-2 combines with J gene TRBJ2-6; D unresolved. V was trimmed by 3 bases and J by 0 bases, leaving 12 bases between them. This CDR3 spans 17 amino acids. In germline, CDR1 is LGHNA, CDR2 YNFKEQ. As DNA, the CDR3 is TGTGCCAGCAGCCAGCCTGGGTGGGACTCTGGGGCCAACGTCCTGACTTTC. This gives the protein CASSQPGWDSGANVLTF.

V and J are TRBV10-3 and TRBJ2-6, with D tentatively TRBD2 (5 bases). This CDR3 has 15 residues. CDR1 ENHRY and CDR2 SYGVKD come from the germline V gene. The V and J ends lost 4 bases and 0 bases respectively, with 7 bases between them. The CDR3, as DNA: TGTGCCATCAGTGGGGAGTCCTCTGGGGCCAACGTCCTGACTTTC. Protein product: CAISGESSGANVLTF.

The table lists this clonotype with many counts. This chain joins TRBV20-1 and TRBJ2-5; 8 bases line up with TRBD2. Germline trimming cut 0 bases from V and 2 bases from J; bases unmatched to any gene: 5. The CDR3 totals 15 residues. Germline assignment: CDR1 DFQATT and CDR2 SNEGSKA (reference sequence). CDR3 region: CSARDLAGGQETQYF. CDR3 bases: TGCAGTGCTAGAGATCTGGCGGGGGGACAAGAGACCCAGTACTTC.

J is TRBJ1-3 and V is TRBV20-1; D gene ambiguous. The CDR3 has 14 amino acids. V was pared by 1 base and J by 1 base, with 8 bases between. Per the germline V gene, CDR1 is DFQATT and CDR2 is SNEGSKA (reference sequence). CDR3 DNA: TGCAGTGCTAGAGGAGTTCAGTCTGGAAACACCATATATTTT. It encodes CSARGVQSGNTIYF.

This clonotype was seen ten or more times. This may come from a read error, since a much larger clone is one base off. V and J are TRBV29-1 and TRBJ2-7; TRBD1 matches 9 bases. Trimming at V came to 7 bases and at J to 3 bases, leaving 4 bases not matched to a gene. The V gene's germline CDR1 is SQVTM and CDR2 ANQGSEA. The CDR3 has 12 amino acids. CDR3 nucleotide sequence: TGCAGCGGACAGGGGGAAATCTACGAGCAGTACTTC. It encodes CSGQGEIYEQYF.

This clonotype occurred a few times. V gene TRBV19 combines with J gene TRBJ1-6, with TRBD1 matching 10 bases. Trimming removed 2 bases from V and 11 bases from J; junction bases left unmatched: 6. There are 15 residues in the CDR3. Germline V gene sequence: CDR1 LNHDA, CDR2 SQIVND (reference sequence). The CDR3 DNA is TGTGCCAGTAGTATATCGCCGGGACAGGGGACACCCCTCCACTTT. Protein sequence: CASSISPGQGTPLHF. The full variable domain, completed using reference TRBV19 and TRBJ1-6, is DGGITQSPKYLFRKEGQNVTLSCEQNLNHDAMYWYRQDPGQGLRLIYYSQIVNDFQKGDIAEGYSVSREKKESFPLTVTSAQKNPTAFYLCASSISPGQGTPLHFGNGTRLTVT.

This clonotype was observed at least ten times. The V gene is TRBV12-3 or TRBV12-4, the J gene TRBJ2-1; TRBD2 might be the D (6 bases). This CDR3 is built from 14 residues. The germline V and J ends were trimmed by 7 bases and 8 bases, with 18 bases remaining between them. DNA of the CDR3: TGTGCCAGCACCCTCAGCGTTTCGGGGGATGAGCAGTTCTTC. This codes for CASTLSVSGDEQFF.

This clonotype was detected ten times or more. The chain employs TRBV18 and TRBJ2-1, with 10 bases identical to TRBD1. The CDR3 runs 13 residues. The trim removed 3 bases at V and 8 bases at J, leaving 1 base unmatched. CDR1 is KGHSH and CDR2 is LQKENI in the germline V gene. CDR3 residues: CASSPGQGYEQFF. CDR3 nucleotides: TGTGCCAGCTCACCGGGACAGGGGTATGAGCAGTTCTTC. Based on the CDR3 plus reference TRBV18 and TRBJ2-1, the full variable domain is NAGVMQNPRHLVRRRGQEARLRCSPMKGHSHVYWYRQLPEEGLKFMVYLQKENIIDESGMPKERFSAEFPKEGPSILRIQQVVRGDSAAYFCASSPGQGYEQFFGPGTRLTVL.

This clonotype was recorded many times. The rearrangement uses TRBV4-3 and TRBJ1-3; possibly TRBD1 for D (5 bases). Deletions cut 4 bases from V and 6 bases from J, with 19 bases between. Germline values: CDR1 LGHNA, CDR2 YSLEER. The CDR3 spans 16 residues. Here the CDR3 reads CASSPHMQGSENTIYF. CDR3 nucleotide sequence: TGCGCCAGCAGCCCCCATATGCAGGGCTCGGAAAACACCATATATTTT.

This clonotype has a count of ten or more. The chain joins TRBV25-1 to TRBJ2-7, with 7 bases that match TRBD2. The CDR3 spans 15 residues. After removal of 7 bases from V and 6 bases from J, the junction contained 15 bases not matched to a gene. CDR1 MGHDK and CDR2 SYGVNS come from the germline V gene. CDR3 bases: TGTGCCAGCACCCCTGGGGGGGGACCCTACCCCGAGCAGTACTTC. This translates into CASTPGGGPYPEQYF.

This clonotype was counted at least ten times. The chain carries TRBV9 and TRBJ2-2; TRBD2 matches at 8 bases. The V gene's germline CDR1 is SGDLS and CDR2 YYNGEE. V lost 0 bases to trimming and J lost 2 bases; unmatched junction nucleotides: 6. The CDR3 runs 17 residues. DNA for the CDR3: TGTGCCAGCAGCGTAGCTGGCGGGGGGCCTAACACCGGGGAGCTGTTTTTT. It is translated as CASSVAGGGPNTGELFF.

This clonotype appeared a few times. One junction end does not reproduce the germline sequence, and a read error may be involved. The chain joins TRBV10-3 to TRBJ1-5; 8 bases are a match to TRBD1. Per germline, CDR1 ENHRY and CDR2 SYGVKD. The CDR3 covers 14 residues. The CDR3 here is CASSVGQGNQPQHF. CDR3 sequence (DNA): TGTGCCAGCAGTGTCGGACAGGGAAATCAGCCCCAGCATTTT.

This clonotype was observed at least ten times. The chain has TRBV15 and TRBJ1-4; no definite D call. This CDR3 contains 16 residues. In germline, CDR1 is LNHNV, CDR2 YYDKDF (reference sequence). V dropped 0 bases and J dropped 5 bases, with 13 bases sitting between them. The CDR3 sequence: CATSRDPGRRNEKLFF. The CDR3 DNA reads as TGTGCCACCAGCAGAGATCCCGGGAGAAGAAATGAAAAACTGTTTTTT.

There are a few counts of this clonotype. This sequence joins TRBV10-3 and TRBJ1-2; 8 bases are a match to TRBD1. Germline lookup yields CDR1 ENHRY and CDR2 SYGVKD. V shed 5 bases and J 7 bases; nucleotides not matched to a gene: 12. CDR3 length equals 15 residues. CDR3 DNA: TGTGCCATCAGTCAGCCGGGACAGGAACCATGTGGCTACACCTTC. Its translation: CAISQPGQEPCGYTF.

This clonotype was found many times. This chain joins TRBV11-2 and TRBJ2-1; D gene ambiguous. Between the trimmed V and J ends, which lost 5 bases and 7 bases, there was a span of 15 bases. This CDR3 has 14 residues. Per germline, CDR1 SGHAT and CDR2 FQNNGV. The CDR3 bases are TGTGCCAGCAGCCTTAGATCCAACTATAATGAGCAGTTCTTC. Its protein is CASSLRSNYNEQFF.

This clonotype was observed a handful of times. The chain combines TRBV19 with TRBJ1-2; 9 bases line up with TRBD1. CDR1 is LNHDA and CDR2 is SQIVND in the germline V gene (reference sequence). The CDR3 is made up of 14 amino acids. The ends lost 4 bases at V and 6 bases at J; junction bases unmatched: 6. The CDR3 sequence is CASSTQGTGNGYTF. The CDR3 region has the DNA TGTGCCAGTAGTACGCAAGGGACAGGGAATGGCTACACCTTC.

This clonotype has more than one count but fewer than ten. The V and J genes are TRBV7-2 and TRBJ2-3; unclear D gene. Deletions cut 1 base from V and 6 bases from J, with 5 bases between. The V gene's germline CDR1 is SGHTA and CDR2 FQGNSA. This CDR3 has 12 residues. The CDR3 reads CASSLGHDTQYF. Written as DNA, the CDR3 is TGTGCCAGCAGCTTAGGCCACGATACGCAGTATTTT.

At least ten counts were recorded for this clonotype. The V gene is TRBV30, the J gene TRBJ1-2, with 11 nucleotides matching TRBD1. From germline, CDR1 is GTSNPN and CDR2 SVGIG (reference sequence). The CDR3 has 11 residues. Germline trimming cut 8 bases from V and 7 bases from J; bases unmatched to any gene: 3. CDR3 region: CARDRGFGYTF. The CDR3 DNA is TGTGCCCGGGACAGGGGGTTTGGCTACACCTTC. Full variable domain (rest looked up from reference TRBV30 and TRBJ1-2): SQTIHQWPATLVQPVGSPLSLECTVEGTSNPNLYWYRQAAGRGLQLLFYSVGIGQISSEVPQNLSASRPQDRQFILSSKKLLLSDSGFYLCARDRGFGYTFGSGTRLTVV.

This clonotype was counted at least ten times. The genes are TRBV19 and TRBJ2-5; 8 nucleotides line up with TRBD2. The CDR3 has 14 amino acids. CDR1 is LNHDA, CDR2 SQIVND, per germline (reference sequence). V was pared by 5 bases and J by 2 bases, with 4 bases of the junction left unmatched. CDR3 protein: CASSFRGGQETQYF. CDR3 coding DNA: TGTGCCAGTAGTTTCCGGGGGGGACAAGAGACCCAGTACTTC.

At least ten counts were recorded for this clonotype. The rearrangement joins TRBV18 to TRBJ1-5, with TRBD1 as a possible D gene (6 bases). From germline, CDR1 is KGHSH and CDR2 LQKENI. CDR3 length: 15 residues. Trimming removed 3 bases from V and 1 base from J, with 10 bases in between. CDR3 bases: TGTGCCAGCTCACCCGGACAGTTGAGCAATCAGCCCCAGCATTTT. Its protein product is CASSPGQLSNQPQHF.

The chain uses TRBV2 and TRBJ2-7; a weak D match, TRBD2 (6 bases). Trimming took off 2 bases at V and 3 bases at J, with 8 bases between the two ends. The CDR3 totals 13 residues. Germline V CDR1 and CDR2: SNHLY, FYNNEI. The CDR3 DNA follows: TGTGCCAGCAGTGAATGCGGGATCTACGAGCAGTACTTC. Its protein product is CASSECGIYEQYF.

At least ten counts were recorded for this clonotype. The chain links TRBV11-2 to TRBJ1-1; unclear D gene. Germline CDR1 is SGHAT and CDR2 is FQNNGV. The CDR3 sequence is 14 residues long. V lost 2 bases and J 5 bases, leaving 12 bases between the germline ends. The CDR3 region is CASSLQTGSTEAFF. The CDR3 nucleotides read TGTGCCAGCAGCTTACAGACGGGGAGTACTGAAGCTTTCTTT.

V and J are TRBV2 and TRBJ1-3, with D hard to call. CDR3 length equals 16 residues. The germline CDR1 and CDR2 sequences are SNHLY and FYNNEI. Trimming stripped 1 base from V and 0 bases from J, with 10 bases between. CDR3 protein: CASSEGRLYSGNTIYF. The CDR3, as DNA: TGTGCCAGCAGTGAAGGCCGGCTCTACTCTGGAAACACCATATATTTT.

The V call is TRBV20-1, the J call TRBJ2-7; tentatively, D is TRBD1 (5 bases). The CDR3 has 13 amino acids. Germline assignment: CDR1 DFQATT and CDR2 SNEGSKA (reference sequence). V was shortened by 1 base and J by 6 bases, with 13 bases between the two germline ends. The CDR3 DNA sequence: TGCAGTGCTAGAGCCCCAGGGTTGGTCGAGCAGTACTTC. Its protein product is CSARAPGLVEQYF.

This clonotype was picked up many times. CDR3 sequence reads: CSAGKRAGGSYNEQFF. CDR3 DNA sequence: TGCAGTGCTGGAAAAAGAGCGGGGGGGTCCTACAATGAGCAGTTCTTC. The J gene is TRBJ2-1, the V gene TRBV20-1; 10 nucleotides align to TRBD2. Germline trimming cut 5 bases from V and 1 base from J; bases unmatched to any gene: 8. Germline CDR1 is DFQATT and CDR2 is SNEGSKA (reference sequence). This CDR3 has 16 amino acids.

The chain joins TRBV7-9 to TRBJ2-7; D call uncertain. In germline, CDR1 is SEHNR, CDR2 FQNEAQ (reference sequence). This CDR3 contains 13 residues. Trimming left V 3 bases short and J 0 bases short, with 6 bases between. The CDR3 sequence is CASSFDISYEQYF. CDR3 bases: TGTGCCAGCAGCTTTGACATCTCCTACGAGCAGTACTTC.